This T cell receptor beta chain was identified during a study of Graves' ophthalmopathy and Graves' hyperthyroidism. Overall study: Peripheral blood was collected at initial diagnosis, before any treatment.

The sample holds many counts of this clonotype. What it binds is not known. Findings and limits, study-wide: Built on 13 signatures, a model told ophthalmopathy apart from stable hyperthyroidism with almost 90% sensitivity and under 83% specificity.

The study enrolled ophthalmopathy donors with moderate-to-severe activity, CAS ≥3, NOSPECS ≥4 and duration under 3 months. TCR beta CDR3 amplification used RNA transcripts. In the first round, RT-PCR was carried out with HTBI primers, and a multiplex PCR formed the second round. A single record per CDR3 protein comes from TCRdb applying MiXCR to the multiplex PCR reads. The data hold 40,000 or so distinct CDR3 sequences, with 40% to 65% observed a single time. Germline CDR1 reads MNHNY; CDR2 reads SVGAGI (reference sequence). The CDR3 runs 14 residues. V was pared by 2 bases and J by 2 bases, with 2 bases of the junction left unmatched.

The chain uses TRBV6-6 and TRBJ2-7, with 8 bases lining up with TRBD1. This receptor was taken from an adult man with Graves' ophthalmopathy. The sequenced material came from peripheral blood. DNA of the CDR3: TGTGCCAGCAGTTACGGGGGACAGGCCTACGAGCAGTACGTC. Its translation is CASSYGGQAYEQYV.